What follows are 21 T cell receptor beta chains derived from one specimen sequenced in a study of T cells in localized non-small cell lung cancer (dated by TCRdb to about 2020). The library was made by the immunoSEQ multiplex PCR assay. TCRdb mirrors the immuneACCESS table, restricted to in-frame sequences. Some clones are absent from its copies; in checked studies, under half trace to an unresolved V gene, and the reason for the others is unknown. Recorded for this sample are 45,000 to 60,000 clones; over 70% of them occurred a single time. The ten biggest clones cover 4.5% to 5.5% of the sample. Sequenced here: PBMCs, sampled before any cancer treatment. These receptors came from a woman between 35 and 75 years old with stage II lung adenocarcinoma.

This chain uses TRBV2 with TRBJ2-5; the D is unclear. The V gene's germline CDR1 is SNHLY and CDR2 FYNNEI. The V gene lost 9 bases and the J gene lost 2 bases, with 7 bases spanning the gap. CDR3 length: 11 residues. As DNA, the CDR3 is TGTGCCAGTTCATTACAAGAGACCCAGTACTTC. This sequence encodes CASSLQETQYF.

This chain links TRBV29-1 with TRBJ1-2; D is undetermined. V was clipped by 4 bases and J by 4 bases, with 13 bases between them. This CDR3 has 13 residues. The germline V gene encodes CDR1 SQVTM and CDR2 ANQGSEA. The CDR3 DNA reads TGCAGCGTTGTAGATGCGGGTGGCTATGGCTACACCTTC. Translating gives CSVVDAGGYGYTF.

This chain connects TRBV7-2 to TRBJ2-5; 7 nucleotides align to TRBD2. CDR1 and CDR2 from the germline V gene are SGHTA and FQGNSA. The CDR3 has 14 amino acids. The trim removed 3 bases at V and 2 bases at J, leaving 3 bases unmatched. DNA for the CDR3: TGTGCCAGCAGCTTCGGCGGGGGACAAGAGACCCAGTACTTC. It yields the protein CASSFGGGQETQYF.

The V call is TRBV5-6, the J call TRBJ2-2; D gene uncertain. Germline values: CDR1 SGHDT, CDR2 YYEEEE. The CDR3 is 14 residues long. V lost 2 bases to trimming and J lost 4 bases, with 9 bases between them. CDR3 nucleotides: TGTGCCAGCAGCTTCCCAGGCAGCACCGGGGAGCTGTTTTTT. Its translation is CASSFPGSTGELFF. Together with reference TRBV5-6 and TRBJ2-2, the CDR3 gives the full variable domain: DAGVTQSPTHLIKTRGQQVTLRCSPKSGHDTVSWYQQALGQGPQFIFQYYEEEERQRGNFPDRFSGHQFPNYSSELNVNALLLGDSALYLCASSFPGSTGELFFGEGSRLTVL.

V usage is TRBV19 and J usage is TRBJ1-5; D is unresolved. Germline V gene data show CDR1 as LNHDA and CDR2 as SQIVND (reference sequence). The CDR3 length is 15 residues. V was pared by 2 bases and J by 9 bases, with 17 bases between. The CDR3 DNA is TGTGCCAGTAGTATAAAGGGCCCCCTTATGACGCCCCAGCATTTT. It is translated as CASSIKGPLMTPQHF.

J is TRBJ2-5 and V is TRBV30; D remains unclear. The length of the CDR3 is 13 residues. Germline V gene data show CDR1 as GTSNPN and CDR2 as SVGIG (reference sequence). Trimming stripped 5 bases from V and 5 bases from J, with 15 bases between. The CDR3 protein is CAWDLMEGETQYF. CDR3 nucleotide sequence: TGTGCCTGGGACCTAATGGAAGGCGAGACCCAGTACTTC. The whole variable domain, filled in from reference TRBV30 and TRBJ2-5, reads SQTIHQWPATLVQPVGSPLSLECTVEGTSNPNLYWYRQAAGRGLQLLFYSVGIGQISSEVPQNLSASRPQDRQFILSSKKLLLSDSGFYLCAWDLMEGETQYFGPGTRLLVL.

This chain uses TRBV6-4 with TRBJ2-1, with unresolved D. The V gene's germline CDR1 is MRHNA and CDR2 SNTAGT. V dropped 0 bases and J dropped 9 bases, with 9 bases sitting between them. The CDR3 runs to 13 residues. CDR3 sequence (DNA): TGTGCCAGCAGTGACTCGGGAACCGGTGAGCAGTTCTTC. Translated: CASSDSGTGEQFF.

This clone was detected a few times. J is TRBJ1-4 and V is TRBV5-6; TRBD1 agrees at 8 bases. The CDR3 is 14 residues long. Trimming cost V 0 bases and J 8 bases; bases outside gene matches: 3. The germline V gene has CDR1 SGHDT and CDR2 YYEEEE. The chain's CDR3 is CASSLATGGEKLFF. The CDR3 DNA follows: TGTGCCAGCAGCTTGGCAACAGGGGGAGAAAAACTGTTTTTT. The full variable domain, with the rest looked up from reference TRBV5-6 and TRBJ1-4, is DAGVTQSPTHLIKTRGQQVTLRCSPKSGHDTVSWYQQALGQGPQFIFQYYEEEERQRGNFPDRFSGHQFPNYSSELNVNALLLGDSALYLCASSLATGGEKLFFGSGTQLSVL.

The chain uses TRBV7-9 and TRBJ1-4; D gene uncertain. Germline V gives CDR1 SEHNR, CDR2 FQNEAQ (reference sequence). CDR3 length equals 12 residues. The germline V and J ends were trimmed by 5 bases and 8 bases, with 9 bases remaining between them. CDR3: CASSLIGEKLFF. In nucleotides, the CDR3 is TGTGCCAGCAGCCTTATCGGGGAAAAACTGTTTTTT.

This chain joins TRBV11-3 and TRBJ2-5; 7 positions agree with TRBD2. The V and J ends lost 5 bases and 3 bases, in that order; junction bases with no gene match: 15. Per the germline V gene, CDR1 is SGHNT and CDR2 is YENEEA. This CDR3 has 17 residues. The CDR3 sequence: CASSPGFGTSGEETQYF. The CDR3 DNA is TGTGCCAGCAGCCCCGGGTTTGGGACCAGCGGGGAAGAGACCCAGTACTTC.

The chain has TRBV19 and TRBJ2-3; D is perhaps TRBD2 (6 bases). Trimming pared 3 bases from V and 0 bases from J, leaving 10 bases between. The germline V gene encodes CDR1 LNHDA and CDR2 SQIVND (reference sequence). The CDR3 extends over 15 amino acids. The CDR3 loop reads CASSMRRGSTDTQYF. CDR3 in DNA: TGTGCCAGTAGTATGCGGCGGGGAAGCACAGATACGCAGTATTTT. The full variable domain, completed using reference TRBV19 and TRBJ2-3, is DGGITQSPKYLFRKEGQNVTLSCEQNLNHDAMYWYRQDPGQGLRLIYYSQIVNDFQKGDIAEGYSVSREKKESFPLTVTSAQKNPTAFYLCASSMRRGSTDTQYFGPGTRLTVL.

In this sample, this clone turned up a few times. The junction departs from the called germline gene at one end, perhaps through a read error. V is TRBV7-7 and J is TRBJ1-1; D possibly corresponds to TRBD1 (6 bases). The length of the CDR3 is 13 residues. Germline V gene lookup returns CDR1 SSHAT and CDR2 FNYEAQ (reference sequence). The CDR3 sequence: CASSPQQGAEAFF. Written as DNA, the CDR3 is TGTGCTAGCAGCCCGCAACAGGGTGCTGAAGCTTTCTTT.

The chain uses TRBV5-1 and TRBJ1-4; no clear D gene. This CDR3 contains 16 residues. Trimming cost V 3 bases and J 0 bases, with 12 bases left between them. Looked up from germline, CDR1 is SGHRS and CDR2 is YFSETQ. The CDR3 DNA reads TGCGCCAGCAGCTCTCAGGACGGTACAACTAATGAAAAACTGTTTTTT. Encoded protein: CASSSQDGTTNEKLFF.

V gene TRBV18 combines with J gene TRBJ2-5; D not certain. CDR1 and CDR2 from the germline V gene are KGHSH and LQKENI. The CDR3 consists of 13 residues. The V gene lost 4 bases and the J gene lost 5 bases, with 11 bases spanning the gap. The CDR3 spells CASSLLETETQYF. In DNA, the CDR3 is TGTGCCAGCTCACTATTAGAGACGGAGACCCAGTACTTC. The complete variable domain, with remaining parts taken from reference TRBV18 and TRBJ2-5, reads NAGVMQNPRHLVRRRGQEARLRCSPMKGHSHVYWYRQLPEEGLKFMVYLQKENIIDESGMPKERFSAEFPKEGPSILRIQQVVRGDSAAYFCASSLLETETQYFGPGTRLLVL.

This chain joins TRBV5-4 and TRBJ1-2, with no clear D. V was cut by 1 base and J by 6 bases, with 13 bases left in between. CDR1 and CDR2 (germline): SGHNT, YYREEE (reference sequence). This CDR3 is 14 amino acids long. The CDR3 DNA is TGTGCCAGCAGCTTGCCCCGACCCAATCATGGCTACACCTTC. Translating gives CASSLPRPNHGYTF.

V gene TRBV15 combines with J gene TRBJ1-1; D gene uncertain. The CDR3 runs 14 residues. From germline, CDR1 is LNHNV and CDR2 YYDKDF (reference sequence). Between the trimmed V and J ends, which lost 1 base and 4 bases, there was a span of 10 bases. The CDR3 loop is CATSRVGEITEAFF. The CDR3 region has the DNA TGTGCCACCAGCAGAGTTGGAGAAATCACTGAAGCTTTCTTT.

This rearrangement joins TRBV11-2 to TRBJ2-1; maybe TRBD1 (5 bases). V gave up 4 bases and J gave up 9 bases, with 13 bases separating them. Germline lookup yields CDR1 SGHAT and CDR2 FQNNGV. The CDR3 runs 13 residues. The CDR3 DNA reads as TGTGCCAGCAGCTCCGTGCCGGACACTGAGCAGTTCTTC. This translates into CASSSVPDTEQFF.

This clone was seen once. J is TRBJ2-5 and V is TRBV28, with 9 bases lining up with TRBD2. The CDR3 loop spans 14 amino acids. Germline V CDR1 and CDR2: MDHEN, SYDVKM. Unmatched junction bases numbered 8, after V lost 5 bases and J lost 7 bases. For the CDR3, the DNA is TGTGCCAGCAGTCCTCTAGCGGGATCTGTGACCCAGTACTTC. The encoded protein is CASSPLAGSVTQYF.

The genes are TRBV19 and TRBJ2-4; the match to TRBD2 covers 12 bases. Losses at the gene ends were 7 bases for V and 0 bases for J; bases not matched to a gene: 19. Germline values: CDR1 LNHDA, CDR2 SQIVND (reference sequence). The CDR3 runs 21 residues. CDR3 amino acids: CASTPLGVLAGGLTAKNIQYF. Written as DNA, the CDR3 is TGTGCCAGTACCCCGTTAGGGGTTCTAGCGGGGGGGCTTACAGCCAAAAACATTCAGTACTTC.

The chain employs TRBV6-1 and TRBJ1-1, with D uncertain. Germline lookup yields CDR1 MNHNS and CDR2 SASEGT. V lost 3 bases, J lost 2 bases, and 10 bases lay in between. This CDR3 contains 14 residues. CDR3 DNA: TGTGCCAGCAGTGAGTACGGGCCTAACACTGAAGCTTTCTTT. It encodes CASSEYGPNTEAFF.

A few counts support this clone. V is TRBV4-3 and J is TRBJ1-4; 9 bases map to TRBD1. This CDR3 comprises 15 residues. Germline lookup yields CDR1 LGHNA and CDR2 YSLEER. V shed 0 bases, J shed 13 bases, and the junction held 9 bases outside the gene matches. The CDR3 reads CASSQDGQGSRTLFF. Written as DNA, the CDR3 is TGCGCCAGCAGCCAAGATGGACAGGGGTCTAGGACACTGTTTTTT.